The subject of this entry is one T cell receptor beta chain. Its matching antigen is unknown. Unique molecular identifiers were built into the TCRbeta library. TCRdb analysed the PCR reads with MiXCR anew, one entry per CDR3 protein. The repertoire holds about 600,000 distinct CDR3 sequences, over 10% seen once, with about 2.2% in the top ten. The sample originates from a study of T-cell reconstitution after alpha-beta-depleted transplantation in children. Study-wide points: As was reported, about two months after transplant, alpha-beta T cells came from several hundred expanded graft clones.

From germline, CDR1 is LGHNA and CDR2 YNFKEQ. Deletions cut 5 bases from V and 1 base from J, with 8 bases between. The CDR3 sequence is 13 residues long. Sequencing was performed on PBMCs, mostly from graft donor cells, taken 360 days after TCRalphabeta/CD19-depleted stem cell transplant. The origin of this receptor is a male patient aged 10-17 years who had a stem cell transplant for acute myeloid leukemia, so the T cells may come from the graft donor. The chain recombines TRBV4-2 with TRBJ2-5; the D gene is possibly TRBD2 (6 bases). The CDR3 region has the DNA TGTGCCAGCAGCTGGAGGGCCCAAGAGACCCAGTACTTC. It encodes CASSWRAQETQYF.